A selection of T cell receptor beta chains follows, all from one sample in a study of human T cells and chemical hapten exposure. TCRdb re-analysed the RACE reads in MiXCR, keeping a single row per CDR3 protein. The table records 82,000 or so distinct CDR3 sequences, 10% to 15% of them present only once. The specimen was whole blood, collected in connection with sensitization to the hapten diphenylcyclopropenone (DPC). The receptors were sampled from a woman between 50 and 59 years old with alopecia areata. Some clones in this sample may be carry-over from other donors' samples. Each CDR3 is given with its conserved first and last residue.

j_call v_call cdr3_aa
TRBJ2-3 TRBV12-3/TRBV12-4 CASSRQGTWGTDTQYF
TRBJ2-5 TRBV7-9 CASSRPDRGQETQYF
TRBJ2-1 TRBV12-3/TRBV12-4 CASSLLGSGSSYNEQFF
TRBJ1-3 TRBV5-4 CASSLAGGSTIYF
TRBJ2-1 TRBV4-1 CASSSLGLDQNEQFF
TRBJ2-1 TRBV12-2 CASRLAPGTSLHYNEQFF
TRBJ2-2 TRBV14 CASSHSLADWDTGELFF
TRBJ2-1 TRBV5-4 CASSLSRDRYNEQFF
TRBJ2-3 TRBV6-4 CASSGKGIDGTDTQYF
TRBJ1-6 TRBV20-1 CSASIGQTSYNSPLHF
TRBJ2-7 TRBV5-4 CASSSGHIPGEQYF
TRBJ2-2 TRBV2 CASSPLGGFGTGELFF
TRBJ2-1 TRBV3-1 CASSQGFEQFF
TRBJ1-4 TRBV12-3/TRBV12-4 CASSSSLGKLFF
TRBJ2-1 TRBV24-1 CATSDIPQHSFSNEQFF
TRBJ2-7 TRBV7-9 CASSPPLTGGYEQYF
TRBJ2-7 TRBV28 CASSLEQENYEQYF
TRBJ2-1 TRBV12-3/TRBV12-4 CASSFRGFEQFF
TRBJ1-2 TRBV10-3 CAISGAVGYGYTF
TRBJ2-3 TRBV9 CASSVGASGRAFTDTQYF
TRBJ2-7 TRBV6-2/TRBV6-3 CASSYGLLSPYEQYF
TRBJ2-1 TRBV12-3/TRBV12-4 CASSPHDGANEQFF
TRBJ2-2 TRBV20-1 CSARDGLAGGTGELFF
TRBJ1-2 TRBV5-1 CASSLAPQDGSYGYTF
TRBJ2-1 TRBV20-1 CSARLALEQFF
TRBJ2-3 TRBV12-3/TRBV12-4 CASSPPRGGLRAADTQYF
TRBJ1-2 TRBV5-4 CASSPGQPYGYTF
TRBJ2-6 TRBV7-6 CASSSPVPGANVLTF
TRBJ2-1 TRBV10-2 CASSESTSGPNEQFF
TRBJ2-7 TRBV5-1 CASSHTSGGLSYEQYF
TRBJ1-1 TRBV10-3 CATADLIEAFF
TRBJ1-1 TRBV5-5 CASSLALTGMGNTEAFF
TRBJ2-2 TRBV11-2 CASSVTSTGELFF
TRBJ2-1 TRBV30 CAWNQGFHEQFF
TRBJ2-7 TRBV21-1 CASIIRPGQANYEQYF
TRBJ2-3 TRBV2 CASSVGGVGTDTQYF
TRBJ2-3 TRBV5-1 CASSTSGTSTDTQYF
TRBJ2-3 TRBV20-1 CSAPPTPGGGAQYF
TRBJ2-2 TRBV9 CASSVVGRTGELFF
TRBJ2-1 TRBV10-1 CASSEKRLAGYNEQFF
TRBJ1-6 TRBV27 CASRSDSLRSYNSPLHF
TRBJ2-5 TRBV5-1 CASSSTGLAGEETQYF
TRBJ2-1 TRBV20-1 CSARDRTSGRAWDFNEQFF
TRBJ1-5 TRBV7-9 CASSSVSGDQPQHF
TRBJ1-1 TRBV15 CATSRVVGRGNTEAFF
TRBJ2-3 TRBV27 CASSSYRAGSDTQYF
TRBJ2-3 TRBV20-1 CSARALAGAPGDTQYF
TRBJ1-2 TRBV29-1 CSVEGGYGYTF
TRBJ2-1 TRBV4-1 CASSQDLQDYNEQFF